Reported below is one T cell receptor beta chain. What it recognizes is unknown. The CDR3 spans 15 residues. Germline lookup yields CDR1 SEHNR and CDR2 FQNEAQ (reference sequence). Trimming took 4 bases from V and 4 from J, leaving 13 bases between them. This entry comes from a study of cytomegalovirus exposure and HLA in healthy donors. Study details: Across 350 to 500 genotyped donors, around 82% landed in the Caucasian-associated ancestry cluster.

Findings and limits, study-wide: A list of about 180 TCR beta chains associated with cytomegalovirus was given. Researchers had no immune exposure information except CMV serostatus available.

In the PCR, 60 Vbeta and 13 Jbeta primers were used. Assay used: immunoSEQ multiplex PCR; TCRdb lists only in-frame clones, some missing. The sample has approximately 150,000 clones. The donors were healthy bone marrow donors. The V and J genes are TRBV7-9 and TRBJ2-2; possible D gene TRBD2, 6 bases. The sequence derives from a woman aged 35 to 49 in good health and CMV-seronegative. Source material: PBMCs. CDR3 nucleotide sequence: TGTGCCAGCAGCTCACTTGGAGGGCCCACCGGGGAGCTGTTTTTT. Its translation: CASSSLGGPTGELFF.